This TCR beta chain was documented in a study of T-cell reconstitution after alpha-beta-depleted transplantation in children. Unique molecular identifiers were used in preparing the TCRbeta library. TCRdb re-analysed the PCR reads in MiXCR, keeping a single row per CDR3 protein. The sample shows about 72,000 distinct CDR3 sequences, 7% to 8% of them seen only once. The starting material was PBMCs from the stem cell graft donor, obtained from the stem cell graft. The receptor was isolated from a human donor who donated a stem cell graft to a child with acute lymphoblastic leukemia.

CDR3 coding DNA: TGTGCCAGGGGCTTCAGGTGGGGGGGTTTCGACTGGGACGACTGGGAGACCCAGTACTTC. This translates into CARGFRWGGFDWDDWETQYF. The chain carries TRBV28 and TRBJ2-5; TRBD2 matches 7 bases. The V gene's germline CDR1 is MDHEN and CDR2 SYDVKM. This CDR3 has 20 residues. The V gene end was trimmed by 9 bases and the J gene end by 5 bases; junction bases not matched to a gene: 30.